This TCR beta chain stems from a study of cytomegalovirus exposure and HLA in healthy donors. Study information: A preliminary data release comprised roughly 85 million unique TCRs obtained from HLA-typed donors. Among approximately 400 genotyped donors, around 80% fell in the Caucasian-associated ancestry cluster.

Comment on this clone: As yet, its antigen is unknown.

J was trimmed by 4 bases and V by 6 bases; bases with no gene match: 5. There are 12 residues in the CDR3. Germline V gene data show CDR1 as SQVTM and CDR2 as ANQGSEA. Study-wide results and caveats: A missense variant in DCLRE1C was later tied to TCR beta V- and J-gene trimming.

60 Vbeta and 13 Jbeta primers were used in PCR. Clones were sequenced by immunoSEQ multiplex PCR, and TCRdb holds only the in-frame ones, with some missing. The sample has 180,000 or so clones; 65% to 85% are singletons. J is TRBJ1-2 and V is TRBV29-1; the match to TRBD1 covers 7 bases. Material: PBMCs. The source of this sequence is a boy under 10 years old in good health and CMV-seronegative. In DNA, the CDR3 is TGCAGCGTCCCGGGACAGCTCTATGGCTACACCTTC. This translates into CSVPGQLYGYTF.